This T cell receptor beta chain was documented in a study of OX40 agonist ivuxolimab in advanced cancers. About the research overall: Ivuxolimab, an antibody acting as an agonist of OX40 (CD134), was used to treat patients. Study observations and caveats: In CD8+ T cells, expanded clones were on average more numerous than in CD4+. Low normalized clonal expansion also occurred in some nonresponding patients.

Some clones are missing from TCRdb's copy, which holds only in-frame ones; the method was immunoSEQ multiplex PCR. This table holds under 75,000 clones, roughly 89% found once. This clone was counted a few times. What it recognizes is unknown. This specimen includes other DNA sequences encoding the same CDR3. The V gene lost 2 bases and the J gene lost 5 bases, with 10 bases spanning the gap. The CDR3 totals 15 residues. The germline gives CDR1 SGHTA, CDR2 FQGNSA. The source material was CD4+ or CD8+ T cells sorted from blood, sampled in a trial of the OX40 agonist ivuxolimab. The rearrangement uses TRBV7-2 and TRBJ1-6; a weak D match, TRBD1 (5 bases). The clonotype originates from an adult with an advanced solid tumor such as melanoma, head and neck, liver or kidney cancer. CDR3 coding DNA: TGTGCCAGCAGCTTAATGGGGGGGGATAATTCACCCCTCCACTTT. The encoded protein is CASSLMGGDNSPLHF.